Following are 20 T cell receptor beta chains from one sample sequenced in a study of T cell changes during pregnancy in multiple sclerosis. The method was immunoSEQ multiplex PCR; TCRdb's version includes in-frame clones alone and lacks a portion of them. The top ten clones hold 0.8% to 0.95% of a sample with about 93,000 clones, approximately 89% of them seen once. The sequencing here drew on peripheral blood, taken before pregnancy. These receptors came from a female donor with multiple sclerosis, enrolled in a pregnancy study.

This chain joins TRBV5-1 and TRBJ1-5; TRBD1 is a possible D gene (6 bases). Trimming pared 0 bases from V and 4 bases from J, leaving 11 bases between. This CDR3 contains 15 residues. Germline V gene data show CDR1 as SGHRS and CDR2 as YFSETQ. In DNA, the CDR3 is TGCGCCAGCAGCTTGGCCGGGACACTTAATCAGCCCCAGCATTTT. Protein sequence: CASSLAGTLNQPQHF.

This clone was detected only once. The chain has TRBV7-6 and TRBJ2-3, with D tentatively TRBD2 (6 bases). Between the trimmed V and J ends, which lost 5 bases and 4 bases, there was a span of 19 bases. Germline V gene data show CDR1 as SGHVS and CDR2 as FNYEAQ. The CDR3 covers 16 residues. The DNA for the CDR3 is TGTGCCAGCAGCCCCCGCCGTGGAGGGGACGCAGATACGCAGTATTTT. Translating it yields CASSPRRGGDADTQYF.

DNA for the CDR3: TGTGCCAGCAGTCGTATCGACAGGGTAGAGACCCAGTACTTC. This encodes CASSRIDRVETQYF. The gene calls are TRBV6-5 and TRBJ2-5, with 7 positions matching TRBD1. In germline, CDR1 is MNHEY, CDR2 SVGAGI. The CDR3 runs to 14 residues. V lost 5 bases, J lost 4 bases, and 7 bases stayed unmatched.

The chain joins TRBV7-9 to TRBJ2-1; 9 nucleotides align to TRBD2. The CDR3 contains 18 residues. After removal of 0 bases from V and 6 bases from J, the junction contained 12 bases not matched to a gene. Per germline, CDR1 SEHNR and CDR2 FQNEAQ (reference sequence). The CDR3 sequence: CASSLAPRLAGSGNEQFF. The CDR3, as DNA: TGTGCCAGCAGCTTAGCGCCTCGGCTAGCGGGATCCGGCAATGAGCAGTTCTTC.

The gene calls are TRBV4-1 and TRBJ1-1; TRBD1 matches 9 bases. This CDR3 is 14 amino acids long. Germline lookup yields CDR1 MGHRA and CDR2 YSYEKL. Trimming at V came to 3 bases and at J to 5 bases, leaving 4 bases not matched to a gene. The CDR3 here is CASSHPQGATEAFF. CDR3 bases: TGCGCCAGCAGCCACCCACAGGGGGCGACTGAAGCTTTCTTT.

The chain couples TRBV6-1 to TRBJ2-3; D unclear. Germline CDR1 and CDR2: MNHNS and SASEGT. CDR3 length equals 11 residues. The germline V and J ends were trimmed by 6 bases and 3 bases, with 4 bases remaining between them. This CDR3 reads CASSPTDTQYF. The CDR3 nucleotides are TGTGCCAGCAGCCCAACAGATACGCAGTATTTT.

The V call is TRBV18, the J call TRBJ2-3, with 7 bases that match TRBD1. Trimming removed 6 bases from V and 1 base from J; junction bases left unmatched: 7. The CDR3 consists of 15 residues. CDR1 and CDR2 from the germline V gene are KGHSH and LQKENI. CDR3 DNA: TGTGCCAGCTCCCCAGGGACAGTTGGCACAGATACGCAGTATTTT. This gives the protein CASSPGTVGTDTQYF.

The chain couples TRBV6-5 to TRBJ2-7; weak D call: TRBD2 (6 bases). Trimming left V 4 bases short and J 2 bases short, with 12 bases between. The CDR3 spans 14 residues. CDR1 is MNHEY, CDR2 SVGAGI, per germline. The CDR3 region has the DNA TGTGCCAGCAGTTTGCGGGGAAAAGCCTACGAGCAGTACTTC. Its protein product is CASSLRGKAYEQYF.

The V and J genes are TRBV5-1 and TRBJ2-7; tentatively, D is TRBD1 (5 bases). Germline V lookup: CDR1 SGHRS, CDR2 YFSETQ. The CDR3 spans 12 residues. With 4 bases removed from V and 0 bases from J, the gap between germline ends came to 5 bases. The CDR3 nucleotides are TGCGCCAGCAGCGACAGCTCCTACGAGCAGTACTTC. This translates into CASSDSSYEQYF.

This clone showed up just a few times. The CDR3, as DNA: TGTGCCACCAGCAGAGATGGCCAGGGGGGCCTACCCAGGTACTTC. This gives the protein CATSRDGQGGLPRYF. J is TRBJ2-7 and V is TRBV15, with D tentatively TRBD1 (7 bases). Germline V gene sequence: CDR1 LNHNV, CDR2 YYDKDF (reference sequence). V lost 0 bases and J 12 bases, leaving 21 bases between the germline ends. CDR3 length: 15 amino acids.

The V gene is TRBV19, the J gene TRBJ1-5, with no clear D. This CDR3 is built from 18 residues. The germline V gene encodes CDR1 LNHDA and CDR2 SQIVND (reference sequence). Trimming cost V 7 bases and J 5 bases, with 27 bases left between them. This CDR3 reads CASTIGRLRRSGYQPQHF. CDR3 coding DNA: TGTGCCAGTACCATCGGGAGGTTGAGGAGGTCTGGTTATCAGCCCCAGCATTTT.

The J gene is TRBJ2-4, the V gene TRBV15; 8 nucleotides align to TRBD1. The CDR3 length is 15 residues. V lost 5 bases to trimming and J lost 4 bases; unmatched junction nucleotides: 7. The germline CDR1 and CDR2 sequences are LNHNV and YYDKDF (reference sequence). CDR3 in DNA: TGTGCCACCAGCGGGAACACAGGGGGTAAAAACATTCAGTACTTC. This encodes CATSGNTGGKNIQYF.

The chain combines TRBV18 with TRBJ2-2, with 11 bases matching TRBD2. V shed 3 bases, J shed 5 bases, and the junction held 2 bases outside the gene matches. The V gene's germline CDR1 is KGHSH and CDR2 LQKENI. The CDR3 loop spans 15 amino acids. CDR3 in DNA: TGTGCCAGCTCACCCCGGACTAGCGGGACCGGGGAGCTGTTTTTT. Translation: CASSPRTSGTGELFF.

The CDR3 is CASRTTTGDGGGANVLTF. The CDR3 DNA reads TGTGCCAGTCGCACGACGACAGGGGATGGAGGCGGGGCCAACGTCCTGACTTTC. The chain employs TRBV19 and TRBJ2-6, with 8 bases aligning to TRBD1. This CDR3 region has 18 residues. After removal of 8 bases from V and 4 bases from J, the junction contained 16 bases not matched to a gene. The V gene's germline CDR1 is LNHDA and CDR2 SQIVND (reference sequence).

The CDR3: CASSRYRDQPQHF. The CDR3 DNA reads TGTGCCAGTAGCCGATACAGAGATCAGCCCCAGCATTTT. The J gene is TRBJ1-5, the V gene TRBV19; D unresolved. Germline CDR1 LNHDA, CDR2 SQIVND (reference sequence). The CDR3 covers 13 residues. V lost 6 bases and J lost 5, with 11 bases in between.

The J gene is TRBJ1-2, the V gene TRBV28; 7 nucleotides align to TRBD1. The length of the CDR3 is 16 residues. The V segment lost 5 bases and the J segment 4 bases; nucleotides outside the gene matches: 13. Germline assignment: CDR1 MDHEN and CDR2 SYDVKM. CDR3 DNA sequence: TGTGCCAGCAGTACACCGGGACAGTATCACTCCTATGGCTACACCTTC. Translating gives CASSTPGQYHSYGYTF.

The chain carries TRBV19 and TRBJ2-2, with D possibly matching TRBD1 (8 bases). Germline V CDR1 and CDR2: LNHDA, SQIVND (reference sequence). V lost 7 bases to trimming and J lost 1 base, with 13 bases between them. The CDR3 loop spans 15 amino acids. The CDR3 reads CASTGGTGNTGELFF. For the CDR3, the DNA is TGTGCCAGTACCGGGGGGACAGGGAACACCGGGGAGCTGTTTTTT.

The chain recombines TRBV28 with TRBJ1-1; no reliable D call. Germline V gene data show CDR1 as MDHEN and CDR2 as SYDVKM. The ends were cut back, 6 bases at V and 6 bases at J, with 14 bases in the middle. This CDR3 spans 13 amino acids. CDR3 amino acids: CASSPPGRSEAFF. The CDR3, as DNA: TGTGCCAGCAGCCCCCCGGGGAGGTCTGAAGCTTTCTTT.

The chain couples TRBV10-1 to TRBJ1-2, with D possibly being TRBD1 (5 bases). V was pared by 0 bases and J by 4 bases, with 15 bases between. The CDR3 runs to 16 residues. The germline V gene encodes CDR1 WNHNN and CDR2 SYGVQD (reference sequence). The CDR3 DNA sequence: TGCGCCAGCAGTGAGTCAAGGCCGGGGGAAACCTATGGCTACACCTTC. Translation: CASSESRPGETYGYTF.

CDR3 nucleotides: TGTGCCAGCAGCCTAACTAGCGATGGCTCCTACGAGCAGTACTTC. Protein: CASSLTSDGSYEQYF. This chain links TRBV27 with TRBJ2-7; the match to TRBD2 covers 7 bases. V was pared by 6 bases and J by 0 bases, with 8 bases of the junction left unmatched. The germline gives CDR1 MNHEY, CDR2 SMNVEV (reference sequence). This CDR3 region has 15 residues.